Presented here are 32 T cell receptor beta chains from one specimen sequenced in a study of Graves' ophthalmopathy and Graves' hyperthyroidism. Using RNA transcripts, the TCR beta CDR3 regions were amplified. HTBI-primed first-round RT-PCR preceded second-round multiplex PCR. MiXCR was run by TCRdb on the multiplex PCR reads, yielding one entry per CDR3 protein. The sample lists just over 600,000 distinct CDR3 sequences; roughly 20% were seen once. Material for sequencing was peripheral blood. The receptors stem from a woman aged 18-29 years with stable Graves' hyperthyroidism. Some clones in this sample may be carry-over from other donors' samples.

This clonotype has ten or more counts. This chain connects TRBV6-1 to TRBJ2-2; tentative D call: TRBD2 (6 bases). The CDR3 spans 13 residues. V shed 6 bases and J shed 5 bases, with 10 bases lying between them. Per germline, CDR1 MNHNS and CDR2 SASEGT. This chain's CDR3 is CASSQEGTGELFF. CDR3 nucleotide sequence: TGTGCCAGCAGCCAGGAGGGAACCGGGGAGCTGTTTTTT.

This clonotype came up many times. The chain uses TRBV25-1 and TRBJ2-7, with 9 bases fitting TRBD1. This CDR3 has 20 amino acids. V shed 2 bases, J shed 2 bases, and the junction held 19 bases outside the gene matches. CDR1 and CDR2 (germline): MGHDK, SYGVNS. The DNA for the CDR3 is TGTGCCAGCAGTGAAAGGGCTCCGGGACAGGGACCCACCGGGCCCTACGAGCAGTACTTC. It translates to CASSERAPGQGPTGPYEQYF.

The CDR3 coding sequence is TGTGCCAGCAGTCCCCACTTAGCGGGATACAGCGGGGAGCTGTTTTTT. It specifies CASSPHLAGYSGELFF. The gene calls are TRBV6-2 or TRBV6-3 and TRBJ2-2; 8 bases line up with TRBD2. The CDR3 spans 16 residues. Germline CDR1 MNHEY, CDR2 SVGEGT. The V and J ends lost 5 bases and 7 bases, in that order; junction bases with no gene match: 12.

This clonotype was counted many times. This chain connects TRBV9 to TRBJ2-7; 10 positions agree with TRBD2. Germline V gene data show CDR1 as SGDLS and CDR2 as YYNGEE. CDR3 length: 15 residues. The J segment lost 5 bases and the V segment lost 3 bases, leaving 8 bases of the junction unmatched. The CDR3 coding sequence is TGTGCCAGCAGCGCTACCGGGACTAGCGTCGACGAGCAGTACTTC. Protein sequence: CASSATGTSVDEQYF.

This clonotype was counted at least ten times. The chain links TRBV12-3 or TRBV12-4 to TRBJ1-5; the D gene is possibly TRBD1 (5 bases). V gave up 6 bases and J gave up 4 bases, with 13 bases separating them. This CDR3 region has 14 residues. The CDR3 nucleotides are TGTGCCAGCAGGGCTGAGGGGTCGAATCAGCCCCAGCATTTT. Amino acid sequence: CASRAEGSNQPQHF.

The chain carries TRBV24-1 and TRBJ2-5; 7 nucleotides align to TRBD2. The germline V gene has CDR1 KGHDR and CDR2 SFDVKD. The CDR3 loop spans 15 amino acids. J gave up 5 bases and V 2 bases, and 7 bases lay outside the gene matches. Here the CDR3 DNA reads TGTGCCACCAGTGATTCTGGGGGGGTTGAGGAGACCCAGTACTTC. This gives the protein CATSDSGGVEETQYF.

This clonotype was seen repeatedly, ten times or more. The genes are TRBV12-3 or TRBV12-4 and TRBJ2-6, with unresolved D. Trimming stripped 5 bases from V and 0 bases from J, with 5 bases between. The CDR3 spans 14 residues. The CDR3 sequence: CASSEDSGANVLTF. DNA for the CDR3: TGTGCCAGCAGTGAGGACTCTGGGGCCAACGTCCTGACTTTC.

This clonotype was recorded a few times. The chain employs TRBV20-1 and TRBJ2-5, with 9 bases fitting TRBD1. The J segment lost 5 bases and the V segment lost 5 bases, leaving 15 bases of the junction unmatched. Looked up from germline, CDR1 is DFQATT and CDR2 is SNEGSKA (reference sequence). The CDR3 has 16 amino acids. CDR3 amino acids: CSAATSGQGLEETQYF. The CDR3 DNA sequence: TGCAGTGCTGCTACCTCCGGACAGGGGCTTGAGGAGACCCAGTACTTC.

The CDR3 region is CASSLEGLSATEAFF. The CDR3 DNA is TGTGCCAGCAGCTTAGAGGGGCTTTCTGCCACTGAAGCTTTCTTT. The chain combines TRBV11-1 with TRBJ1-1; D possibly corresponds to TRBD1 (5 bases). Germline-derived CDR1 and CDR2 are SGHAT and FQDESV (reference sequence). Trimming took off 1 base at V and 4 bases at J, with 13 bases between the two ends. The CDR3 is 15 residues long. Together with reference TRBV11-1 and TRBJ1-1, the CDR3 gives the full variable domain: EAEVAQSPRYKITEKSQAVAFWCDPISGHATLYWYRQILGQGPELLVQFQDESVVDDSQLPKDRFSAERLKGVDSTLKIQPAELGDSAMYLCASSLEGLSATEAFFGQGTRLTVV.

This clonotype was counted between two and nine times. The chain carries TRBV6-1 and TRBJ2-7; D possibly uses TRBD1 or TRBD2 (7 bases each). This CDR3 contains 15 residues. Germline CDR1 reads MNHNS; CDR2 reads SASEGT. The V and J ends lost 6 bases and 3 bases respectively, with 18 bases between them. CDR3 sequence reads: CASSPRGGTHYEQYF. CDR3 sequence (DNA): TGTGCCAGCAGCCCCAGGGGGGGGACCCACTACGAGCAGTACTTC.

This clonotype was picked up many times. The rearrangement joins TRBV15 to TRBJ1-5; a weak D match, TRBD1 (6 bases). V gave up 0 bases and J gave up 2 bases, with 17 bases separating them. Germline V gene data show CDR1 as LNHNV and CDR2 as YYDKDF (reference sequence). There are 18 residues in the CDR3. DNA for the CDR3: TGTGCCACCAGCAGAGACAGGGGCGAACTAGGGGGCAATCAGCCCCAGCATTTT. It codes for CATSRDRGELGGNQPQHF.

A remark on this clonotype: A much larger clone lies one base from this, so it may be a read error. This sequence joins TRBV30 and TRBJ1-1; possible D gene TRBD1, 6 bases. This CDR3 has 14 amino acids. Germline CDR1 and CDR2: GTSNPN and SVGIG (reference sequence). In nucleotides, the CDR3 is TGTGCCTGGGGGAAAGGGGGGCCCCTTACTGAATCTTTCTTT. Encoded protein: CAWGKGGPLTESFF.

This clonotype was observed at least ten times. The chain employs TRBV28 and TRBJ2-2; 10 nucleotides agree with TRBD2. The CDR3 has 15 residues. CDR1 is MDHEN, CDR2 SYDVKM, per germline. The ends lost 4 bases at V and 2 bases at J; junction bases unmatched: 1. In nucleotides, the CDR3 is TGTGCCAGCAGTTCTAGCGGGGGAAACACCGGGGAGCTGTTTTTT. Its protein product is CASSSSGGNTGELFF. The whole variable domain, filled in from reference TRBV28 and TRBJ2-2, reads DVKVTQSSRYLVKRTGEKVFLECVQDMDHENMFWYRQDPGLGLRLIYFSYDVKMKEKGDIPEGYSVSREKKERFSLILESASTNQTSMYLCASSSSGGNTGELFFGEGSRLTVL.

At least ten counts were recorded for this clonotype. This chain connects TRBV6-2 or TRBV6-3 to TRBJ1-2, with 8 bases identical to TRBD1. CDR3 length: 13 amino acids. Germline lookup yields CDR1 MNHEY and CDR2 SVGEGT. Trimming cost V 6 bases and J 5 bases; bases outside gene matches: 5. CDR3 bases: TGTGCCAGCAGGCGGCGGACAGGGTATGGCTACACCTTC. It translates to CASRRRTGYGYTF.

CDR3 in amino acids: CASSPMTGGSGTEAFF. CDR3 bases: TGTGCCAGCTCACCAATGACAGGGGGAAGTGGTACTGAAGCTTTCTTT. The chain employs TRBV18 and TRBJ1-1, with TRBD1 matching over 9 bases. The CDR3 consists of 16 residues. From germline, CDR1 is KGHSH and CDR2 LQKENI. V was pared by 2 bases and J by 5 bases, with 9 bases of the junction left unmatched.

In nucleotides, the CDR3 is TGTGCCAGCAGAACCATACAGGGATGGTACACTGAAGCTTTCTTT. The encoded protein is CASRTIQGWYTEAFF. The chain uses TRBV27 and TRBJ1-1, with D possibly TRBD1 on 6 matching bases. V was pared by 6 bases and J by 3 bases, with 17 bases between. In germline, CDR1 is MNHEY, CDR2 SMNVEV (reference sequence). This CDR3 comprises 15 residues.

This clonotype was seen at least ten times. The chain recombines TRBV6-1 with TRBJ2-2, with a tentative D call TRBD1 (6 bases). In germline, CDR1 is MNHNS, CDR2 SASEGT. V lost 8 bases to trimming and J lost 4 bases, with 17 bases between them. The CDR3 length is 15 residues. The CDR3 bases are TGTGCCAGCCAAGTAACAGCAGGGGTCACCGGGGAGCTGTTTTTT. Protein sequence: CASQVTAGVTGELFF.

The rearrangement uses TRBV18 and TRBJ2-5; D is perhaps TRBD1 (6 bases). Trimming shortened V by 3 bases and J by 4 bases, and 12 bases separated the two germline ends. Looked up from germline, CDR1 is KGHSH and CDR2 is LQKENI. This CDR3 spans 14 amino acids. The CDR3 DNA reads TGTGCCAGCTCACCCTCAGGGGCGAGAGAGACCCAGTACTTC. The encoded protein is CASSPSGARETQYF.

This CDR3 reads CASSRKPGTEAFF. The CDR3 DNA is TGTGCCAGCAGTCGGAAACCAGGGACTGAAGCTTTCTTT. This chain links TRBV6-1 with TRBJ1-1, with D perhaps matching TRBD1 (5 bases). CDR3 length equals 13 residues. The V end was cut by 5 bases, the J end by 5 bases, with 12 bases between. Germline V CDR1 and CDR2: MNHNS, SASEGT.

This clonotype showed up just a few times. The chain is built from TRBV19 and TRBJ1-1; weak D call: TRBD1 (6 bases). The germline V and J ends were trimmed by 1 base and 1 base, with 10 bases remaining between them. The CDR3 runs 15 residues. Per the germline V gene, CDR1 is LNHDA and CDR2 is SQIVND (reference sequence). Here the CDR3 DNA reads TGTGCCAGTAGTATAGGTGGCAGGGGGAACACTGAAGCTTTCTTT. Translated: CASSIGGRGNTEAFF. Drawing the rest from reference TRBV19 and TRBJ1-1, the complete variable domain is DGGITQSPKYLFRKEGQNVTLSCEQNLNHDAMYWYRQDPGQGLRLIYYSQIVNDFQKGDIAEGYSVSREKKESFPLTVTSAQKNPTAFYLCASSIGGRGNTEAFFGQGTRLTVV.

This clonotype showed up just a few times. V is TRBV7-9 and J is TRBJ1-6; weak D call: TRBD1 (5 bases). The CDR3 sequence is 16 residues long. In germline, CDR1 is SEHNR, CDR2 FQNEAQ (reference sequence). V was trimmed by 1 base and J by 7 bases, leaving 14 bases between them. The CDR3 spells CASSLVLGAGNSPLHF. Written as DNA, the CDR3 is TGTGCCAGCAGCTTAGTTCTTGGGGCGGGCAATTCACCCCTCCACTTT. Full variable domain (rest looked up from reference TRBV7-9 and TRBJ1-6): DTGVSQNPRHKITKRGQNVTFRCDPISEHNRLYWYRQTLGQGPEFLTYFQNEAQLEKSRLLSDRFSAERPKGSFSTLEIQRTEQGDSAMYLCASSLVLGAGNSPLHFGNGTRLTVT.

Concerning this clonotype itself: A much larger clonotype is one base distant, so this may be a read error. The chain's CDR3 is CASGSPAGWSNTGELFF. CDR3 DNA sequence: TGTGCCAGCGGTTCCCCCGCAGGGTGGTCGAACACCGGGGAGCTGTTTTTT. V is TRBV27 and J is TRBJ2-2; maybe TRBD1 (5 bases). V was trimmed by 8 bases and J by 0 bases, leaving 19 bases between them. The CDR3 is 17 residues long. CDR1 is MNHEY, CDR2 SMNVEV, per germline (reference sequence).

This clonotype was detected ten times or more. The rearrangement uses TRBV19 and TRBJ1-1; D may be TRBD1 (5 bases). CDR1 is LNHDA and CDR2 is SQIVND in the germline V gene (reference sequence). V lost 3 bases and J 6 bases, leaving 11 bases between the germline ends. This CDR3 has 13 amino acids. CDR3 coding DNA: TGTGCCAGTAGTATCTCAAGGGACGCTGAAGCTTTCTTT. Its protein product is CASSISRDAEAFF.

This clonotype was observed at least ten times. This chain links TRBV29-1 with TRBJ2-7, with 7 nucleotides matching TRBD1. Per the germline V gene, CDR1 is SQVTM and CDR2 is ANQGSEA. This CDR3 region has 13 residues. V lost 1 base to trimming and J lost 4 bases; unmatched junction nucleotides: 4. The CDR3 DNA sequence: TGCAGCGTTGAAGCCCCGACAGGGTACGAGCAGTACTTC. Translation gives CSVEAPTGYEQYF.

This clonotype is a singleton in its sample. A much larger clone is a single base away; this may be a read error. The chain couples TRBV5-6 to TRBJ1-2; D is unclear. This CDR3 spans 14 amino acids. The germline gives CDR1 SGHDT, CDR2 YYEEEE. CDR3 in DNA: TGTGCCAGCAGCCGCCGGAGTGGCTACTATGGCTACAGCTTC. This codes for CASSRRSGYYGYSF. The full variable domain, with the rest looked up from reference TRBV5-6 and TRBJ1-2, is DAGVTQSPTHLIKTRGQQVTLRCSPKSGHDTVSWYQQALGQGPQFIFQYYEEEERQRGNFPDRFSGHQFPNYSSELNVNALLLGDSALYLCASSRRSGYYGYSFGSGTRLTVV.

This clonotype came up many times. The chain employs TRBV6-5 and TRBJ1-2; D gene unclear. The V gene's germline CDR1 is MNHEY and CDR2 SVGAGI. The CDR3 has 15 residues. Trimming took 2 bases from V and 1 from J, leaving 11 bases between them. The CDR3 sequence: CASSYLPHSNYGYTF. DNA for the CDR3: TGTGCCAGCAGTTACCTGCCACATAGTAACTATGGCTACACCTTC.

This chain connects TRBV5-1 to TRBJ2-2; 9 bases line up with TRBD1. The germline V gene has CDR1 SGHRS and CDR2 YFSETQ. J gave up 6 bases and V 2 bases, and 8 bases lay outside the gene matches. CDR3 length: 16 amino acids. In DNA, the CDR3 is TGCGCCAGCAGCTTAAGTGACAGGGGGTCCGCCGGGGAGCTGTTTTTT. Protein sequence: CASSLSDRGSAGELFF.

This clonotype was seen at least ten times. This sequence joins TRBV20-1 and TRBJ1-1; the D gene is possibly TRBD1 (5 bases). The V gene lost 5 bases and the J gene lost 1 base, with 8 bases spanning the gap. CDR1 and CDR2 from the germline V gene are DFQATT and SNEGSKA (reference sequence). This CDR3 region has 12 residues. The CDR3 is CSALTGNTEAFF. For the CDR3, the DNA is TGCAGTGCTCTAACAGGGAACACTGAAGCTTTCTTT.

At least ten counts were recorded for this clonotype. The chain employs TRBV30 and TRBJ1-1; no firm D call. CDR1 is GTSNPN, CDR2 SVGIG, per germline (reference sequence). This CDR3 is 12 amino acids long. V lost 8 bases, J lost 2 bases, and 12 bases lay in between. CDR3 sequence: CARYRINTEAFF. The CDR3, as DNA: TGTGCCCGCTACCGTATAAACACTGAAGCTTTCTTT.

About this clonotype itself: This may come from a read error, since a much larger clone is one base off. V is TRBV7-9 and J is TRBJ2-7; no clear D gene. Germline CDR1 is SEHNR and CDR2 is FQNEAQ (reference sequence). This CDR3 spans 12 amino acids. Trimming shortened V by 1 base and J by 6 bases, and 7 bases separated the two germline ends. In DNA form, the CDR3 reads TGTGCCAGCAGCTTAGGGGCCCCCGAGCAGTACTTC. This translates into CASSLGAPEQYF.

The CDR3 DNA follows: TGTGCCAGCAGTTCCATGTTTGACGTCCAGCCCCAGCATTTT. This encodes CASSSMFDVQPQHF. V usage is TRBV12-3 or TRBV12-4 and J usage is TRBJ1-5; D unclear. V lost 4 bases and J lost 7, with 14 bases in between. The CDR3 consists of 14 residues.

This clonotype was picked up many times. The V call is TRBV19, the J call TRBJ1-5; D possibly corresponds to TRBD1 (5 bases). V was shortened by 7 bases and J by 0 bases, with 16 bases between the two germline ends. The length of the CDR3 is 16 residues. Germline loops: CDR1 LNHDA, CDR2 SQIVND (reference sequence). The CDR3 sequence is CASTHPTDDSNQPQHF. CDR3 in DNA: TGTGCCAGTACCCACCCGACAGACGATAGCAATCAGCCCCAGCATTTT.